The clone carrying this T cell receptor beta chain has just a few counts. What it recognizes is unknown. The sample is drawn from a study of human T cells and chemical hapten exposure. Whole-study context: Investigators sensitized around 2 cm by around 2 cm of upper inner arm skin with 2% DPC.

Germline CDR1 and CDR2: MDHEN and SYDVKM. Trimming took off 6 bases at V and 4 bases at J, with 15 bases between the two ends. This CDR3 comprises 14 residues. The sample's time point: patch test 3, about 24 weeks after DPC sensitization. This sample's treatment: therapeutic diphenylcyclopropenone sensitization with weekly scalp DPC. TCRdb analysed the RACE reads with MiXCR anew, one entry per CDR3 protein. The data show about 190,000 distinct CDR3 sequences, 24% seen once. Regarding the study as a whole: The number of TCRs over 1 in 1000 frequency stayed unchanged after DPC.

The rearrangement uses TRBV28 and TRBJ2-5; D is uncertain. The sample consisted of whole blood, taken in connection with sensitization to the hapten diphenylcyclopropenone (DPC). The receptor was isolated from a woman aged 35 to 49 with alopecia areata. Some clones in this sample may be carry-over from other donors' samples. CDR3 DNA sequence: TGTGCCAGCAGCCTCGCTCCCGGCTCAGAGACCCAGTACTTC. Amino acids: CASSLAPGSETQYF.